A selection of T cell receptor beta chains follows, all from one sample in a study of regulatory T cells in long-lasting Graves disease. TCRdb independently ran MiXCR on the multiplex PCR reads; one entry per CDR3 protein. The sample lists hundreds of thousands of distinct CDR3 sequences, around 15% occurring once. These data also featured in a second study, about T cells in Graves' hyperthyroidism and ophthalmopathy.

The source was peripheral blood mononuclear cells (PBMCs), collected at new diagnosis, from a patient treated with antithyroid drugs. The receptors were gathered from a middle-aged man with Graves disease. CDR3s include the opening cysteine and the closing phenylalanine or tryptophan.

TRBV9	TRBJ2-5	CASSVGTSGGAETQYF
TRBV5-4	TRBJ2-1	CASSLDLGYNEQFF
TRBV7-2	TRBJ2-1	CASSPIGSGRNEQFF
TRBV30	TRBJ1-1	CAWSVFGQSVTKAFF
TRBV11-3	TRBJ2-5	CASSSGDRLAADSETQYF
TRBV5-1	TRBJ1-4	CASSEGSGAEKLFF
TRBV12-3/TRBV12-4	TRBJ2-7	CASSFRHIYEQYF
TRBV30	TRBJ1-4	CAGTGTSNEKLFF
TRBV7-3	TRBJ2-1	CASSPAGQGEQFF
TRBV20-1	TRBJ2-7	CSARARGGGEQYF
TRBV24-1	TRBJ2-7	CATSDTPGQGLYEQYF
TRBV13	TRBJ1-4	CASSEQGAGEKLFF
TRBV4-2	TRBJ1-3	CASSQEQASSGNTIYF
TRBV20-1	TRBJ1-5	CSARVGARQPQHF
TRBV5-5	TRBJ2-7	CASSLDRGFSEQYF
TRBV20-1	TRBJ1-2	CSARDRELGYTF
TRBV12-3/TRBV12-4	TRBJ1-1	CASRPGRGEAFF